The 11 T cell receptor beta chains reported below all come from one sample, sequenced in a study of control samples from healthy donors and cancer patients. Measured with immunoSEQ multiplex PCR; TCRdb has only the in-frame clones, and not every one. The sample yields over 100,000 clones, roughly 90% seen once. The sequenced material came from blood. The receptors come from a woman aged 45 to 65 in good health.

The genes are TRBV5-5 and TRBJ1-1, with TRBD1 matching over 8 bases. CDR3 length: 17 residues. With 0 bases clipped from V and 0 bases from J, the junction kept 7 bases outside the gene matches. Germline values: CDR1 SGHKS, CDR2 YYEKEE (reference sequence). The CDR3, as DNA: TGTGCCAGCAGCTTGGGGACAGGGCGGGCTCTGAACACTGAAGCTTTCTTT. Translation gives CASSLGTGRALNTEAFF.

The chain carries TRBV19 and TRBJ2-7, with 7 bases aligning to TRBD1. After removal of 5 bases from V and 3 bases from J, the junction contained 10 bases not matched to a gene. The CDR3 is made up of 15 amino acids. Germline V gene data show CDR1 as LNHDA and CDR2 as SQIVND (reference sequence). CDR3: CASSVGTAIGYEQYF. In DNA, the CDR3 is TGTGCCAGTAGTGTAGGGACAGCCATAGGCTACGAGCAGTACTTC.

This sequence joins TRBV2 and TRBJ1-4; TRBD1 matches 11 bases. The CDR3 sequence is 14 residues long. The germline V gene encodes CDR1 SNHLY and CDR2 FYNNEI. J was trimmed by 7 bases and V by 6 bases; bases with no gene match: 4. The CDR3 sequence: CASSSGTGGEKLFF. The CDR3 region has the DNA TGTGCCAGCAGCTCCGGGACAGGGGGTGAAAAACTGTTTTTT.

The chain is built from TRBV28 and TRBJ1-2, with D hard to call. The germline V and J ends were trimmed by 7 bases and 5 bases, with 11 bases remaining between them. Germline CDR1 is MDHEN and CDR2 is SYDVKM. The CDR3 has 12 residues. This CDR3 is CASTSDSYGYTF. Written as DNA, the CDR3 is TGTGCCAGCACGAGCGACTCGTATGGCTACACCTTC.

The chain recombines TRBV6-5 with TRBJ2-5; D gene uncertain. Trimming left V 0 bases short and J 5 bases short, with 10 bases between. The CDR3 spans 14 residues. Per germline, CDR1 MNHEY and CDR2 SVGAGI. The CDR3, as DNA: TGTGCCAGCAGTTACTCCCGTAATGGGGAGACCCAGTACTTC. Translating gives CASSYSRNGETQYF.

The CDR3 coding sequence is TGCGCCAGCAGCCCGACTAGCGGGAGTGTGTATGAGCAGTACTTC. Translation: CASSPTSGSVYEQYF. The chain carries TRBV5-1 and TRBJ2-7, with 12 bases identical to TRBD2. This CDR3 region has 15 residues. Germline lookup yields CDR1 SGHRS and CDR2 YFSETQ. Unmatched junction bases numbered 9, after V lost 4 bases and J lost 7 bases.

The chain recombines TRBV11-2 with TRBJ1-4; a weak D match, TRBD1 (5 bases). The CDR3 has 12 amino acids. The V gene's germline CDR1 is SGHAT and CDR2 FQNNGV. The V and J ends lost 3 bases and 15 bases respectively, with 14 bases between them. The CDR3 protein is CASSFGQGGLFF. The DNA of the CDR3 is TGTGCCAGCAGCTTCGGCCAGGGAGGATTGTTTTTT. Complete variable domain (other parts from reference TRBV11-2 and TRBJ1-4): EAGVAQSPRYKIIEKRQSVAFWCNPISGHATLYWYQQILGQGPKLLIQFQNNGVVDDSQLPKDRFSAERLKGVDSTLKIQPAKLEDSAVYLCASSFGQGGLFFGSGTQLSVL.

This clone appeared a single time. This rearrangement joins TRBV6-5 to TRBJ2-2; D remains unclear. The CDR3 has 15 residues. Germline CDR1 and CDR2: MNHEY and SVGAGI. V was cut by 3 bases and J by 4 bases, with 12 bases left in between. CDR3 DNA: TGTGCCAGCAGTTATTTGACGGTTTTCACCGGGGAGCTGTTTTTT. It yields the protein CASSYLTVFTGELFF.

The V call is TRBV28, the J call TRBJ1-6, with D possibly being TRBD1 (6 bases). Trimming stripped 8 bases from V and 9 bases from J, with 17 bases between. The CDR3 has 14 amino acids. Germline CDR1 is MDHEN and CDR2 is SYDVKM. For the CDR3, the DNA is TGTGCCAGCGGGACACCCCCCTTTGGTTCACCCCTCCACTTT. This codes for CASGTPPFGSPLHF.

CDR3 in amino acids: CASSRNTGGDGYTF. The CDR3 DNA is TGTGCCAGCAGTCGCAATACAGGGGGAGATGGCTACACCTTC. The gene calls are TRBV27 and TRBJ1-2; 8 nucleotides line up with TRBD1. CDR3 length: 14 amino acids. Unmatched junction bases numbered 8, after V lost 5 bases and J lost 6 bases. Germline assignment: CDR1 MNHEY and CDR2 SMNVEV (reference sequence).

V gene TRBV3-1 (or the pseudogene TRBV3-2) combines with J gene TRBJ1-1; 7 bases fit TRBD1. The CDR3 runs to 15 residues. The ends lost 5 bases at V and 0 bases at J; junction bases unmatched: 6. Germline CDR1 is LGHDT and CDR2 is YNNKEL (reference sequence). CDR3 region: CASSFRQGLNTEAFF. In nucleotides, the CDR3 is TGTGCCAGCAGCTTCCGACAGGGCCTGAACACTGAAGCTTTCTTT.